This is a list of T cell receptor beta chains from one sample in a study of blood T cell repertoires in COVID-19. Some clones are missing from TCRdb's copy, which holds only in-frame ones; the method was immunoSEQ multiplex PCR. The sample records roughly 230,000 clones, about 80% being singletons. Source material: peripheral blood. Receptors were obtained from a man between 45 and 60 years old with active or convalescent COVID-19. CDR3s include the opening cysteine and the closing phenylalanine or tryptophan. A D gene is named only where the DNA matches it firmly. Clone size appears in some rows only: once, few, many, or a class for an expanded clone.

j_call d_call clone_size v_call cdr3_nt cdr3_aa
TRBJ2-1 NA NA TRBV11-3 TGTGCCAGCAGCTTAGATAGGGGGTCCGGCTCCTACAATGAGCAGTTCTTC CASSLDRGSGSYNEQFF
TRBJ2-3 NA NA TRBV30 TGTGCCTGGTCCAATGAGGGTGTGACAGATACGCAGTATTTT CAWSNEGVTDTQYF
TRBJ1-1 TRBD1 NA TRBV29-1 TGCAGCGTTGAAGATCGGGGACAGGGGAGCACTGAAGCTTTCTTT CSVEDRGQGSTEAFF
TRBJ2-3 NA NA TRBV3-1/TRBV3-2 TGTGCCAGCAGCCAACGGGGGACAGATACGCAGTATTTT CASSQRGTDTQYF
TRBJ1-5 TRBD1 NA TRBV7-2 TGTGCCAGCAGCAAGACAGGGGATAGGAATCAGCCCCAGCATTTT CASSKTGDRNQPQHF
TRBJ1-1 NA NA TRBV2 TGTGCCGGCCACCTAGGCTATGGTAACACTGAAGCTTTCTTT CAGHLGYGNTEAFF
TRBJ2-3 TRBD2 NA TRBV7-2 TGTGCCAGCAGCCGTGGGTCGGGGGGGCTCGATACGCAGTATTTT CASSRGSGGLDTQYF
TRBJ2-1 TRBD2 few TRBV27 TGTGCCAGCAGTCCAACGGGACTAGCGGGCTCTAATGAGCAGTTCTTC CASSPTGLAGSNEQFF
TRBJ2-7 TRBD2 NA TRBV3-1/TRBV3-2 TGTGCCAGCGGGCTAGCGGGGGCCGCCTACGAGCAGTACTTC CASGLAGAAYEQYF
TRBJ1-2 NA NA TRBV4-1 TGCGCCAGCAGCCAAGTCAGGGATAGCTATGGCTACACCTTC CASSQVRDSYGYTF
TRBJ2-1 NA once TRBV5-5 TGTGCCAGCAGCTATGACGGGAGCTCCTACAATGAGCAGTTCTTC CASSYDGSSYNEQFF
TRBJ1-4 TRBD1 NA TRBV15 TGTGCCACCAGCAGAGATGGGACAGCGGATGAAAAACTGTTTTTT CATSRDGTADEKLFF
TRBJ1-5 NA NA TRBV5-1 TGCGCCAGCAGCCCAGACAGTGGGAATCAGCCCCAGCATTTT CASSPDSGNQPQHF
TRBJ2-5 TRBD1 NA TRBV7-6 TGTGCCAGCAGCACCCGGGACAGGGTCCAAGAGACCCAGTACTTC CASSTRDRVQETQYF
TRBJ2-2 TRBD1 NA TRBV11-3 TGTGCCAGCAGCGCAGGGGGCGCAACCGGGGAGCTGTTTTTT CASSAGGATGELFF
TRBJ2-7 TRBD1 NA TRBV11-1 TGTGCCAGCAGCCCCAGGACAGGGATCAACGAGCAGTACTTC CASSPRTGINEQYF
TRBJ1-1 NA NA TRBV23-1 TGCGCCAGCAGTCTGGCCACTCCCGGGAGGTGCACTGAAGCTTTCTTT CASSLATPGRCTEAFF
TRBJ2-1 TRBD2 NA TRBV9 TGTGCCAGCAGCGTAGTGAGACTAGCGGGGGGGCCCGATCGGGATTGGAATGAGCAGTTCTTC CASSVVRLAGGPDRDWNEQFF
TRBJ2-1 TRBD1 NA TRBV11-1 TGTGCCAGCAGCCCTATGGACAGGTCCAATGAGCAGTTCTTC CASSPMDRSNEQFF
TRBJ2-3 NA NA TRBV27 TGTGCCAGCAGTGAAACAGATAACACAGATACGCAGTATTTT CASSETDNTDTQYF
TRBJ2-7 TRBD1 once TRBV30 TGTGCCTGGAGAAGACCCCGGGACAGGGGTTACGAGCAGTACTTC CAWRRPRDRGYEQYF
TRBJ2-5 TRBD1 NA TRBV9 TGTGCCAGCAGCCCCGGGACAGGAGGGACCCAGTACTTC CASSPGTGGTQYF
TRBJ2-3 NA NA TRBV29-1 TGCAGCGTTGACCTCACAGATACGCAGTATTTT CSVDLTDTQYF
TRBJ1-2 NA NA TRBV3-1/TRBV3-2 TGTGCCAGCAGCCAAGTCAGAGGGGGAGGCTACACCTTC CASSQVRGGGYTF
TRBJ1-3 NA NA TRBV6-2/TRBV6-3 TGTGCCAGCAGTTACCTGGGGCCGCGAAACACCATATATTTT CASSYLGPRNTIYF
TRBJ1-1 NA NA TRBV10-3 TGTGCCATCAGTGACCTATTGCAGGGATCGATCACTGAAGCTTTCTTT CAISDLLQGSITEAFF
TRBJ2-2 TRBD2 NA TRBV5-1 TGCGCCAGCTCTATAACCGGGACTAGCTATGGCGGGGAGCTGTTTTTT CASSITGTSYGGELFF
TRBJ2-5 NA NA TRBV5-5 TGTGCCAGCAGCGAGGGACTCCGAGGCGAGACCCAGTACTTC CASSEGLRGETQYF
TRBJ2-7 TRBD1 NA TRBV5-6 TGTGCCAGCAGCTTGGCGAGGGACAGGGGCTACGAGCAGTACTTC CASSLARDRGYEQYF
TRBJ1-2 NA NA TRBV20-1 TGCAGTGCTAGTGGGGCAGGTCATGGCTACACCTTC CSASGAGHGYTF
TRBJ2-1 NA NA TRBV7-3 TGTGCCAGCAGCCTGTCCCGGGGACAAGGGAATGAGCAGTTCTTC CASSLSRGQGNEQFF
TRBJ2-3 TRBD2 NA TRBV28 TGTGCCAGCAGGTACCTGCGGGGGGTCGCCGCAGATACGCAGTATTTT CASRYLRGVAADTQYF
TRBJ2-7 TRBD1 NA TRBV19 TGTGCCAGTAAGGAAGCGCAGGGGGCAACGTACGAGCAGTACTTC CASKEAQGATYEQYF
TRBJ1-2 TRBD1 NA TRBV29-1 TGCAGCGTTCCCAGGGGGCGCTGGGGCTACACCTTC CSVPRGRWGYTF
TRBJ1-4 TRBD1 NA TRBV30 TGTGCCTGGAGTAACCCGGACAGGGTCGGGGAAAAACTGTTTTTT CAWSNPDRVGEKLFF
TRBJ2-7 TRBD2 NA TRBV10-3 TGTGCCATCAGTGGAGGGGCGACTAGCGGGGGCTTCCTATACGAGCAGTACTTC CAISGGATSGGFLYEQYF
TRBJ2-2 TRBD2 NA TRBV9 TGTGCCAGCAGCGTAGAACTAGCGGGGCTCGGGGAGCTGTTTTTT CASSVELAGLGELFF
TRBJ1-1 NA once TRBV5-1 TGCGCCAGCAGCGAGGACAGTGAAGCTTTCTTT CASSEDSEAFF
TRBJ1-4 TRBD1 NA TRBV2 TGTGCCAGCAACGGACAGGTTATCAATGAAAAACTGTTTTTT CASNGQVINEKLFF
TRBJ1-2 NA NA TRBV18 TGTGCCAGCTCACCACCCACAGTGGCACCGGGCTACACCTTC CASSPPTVAPGYTF